A selection of T cell receptor beta chains follows, all from one sample in a study of Ad26.COV2.S vaccination and SARS-CoV-2 variants. The protocol was immunoSEQ multiplex PCR, while the TCRdb copy is restricted to in-frame clones and leaves out a portion. In the table there are around 340,000 clones, 75% to 90% of which are singletons. Material: peripheral blood, obtained in a trial of Ad26.COV2.S vaccine versus placebo. Receptors originate from a person between 18 and 65 years old who received the Ad26.COV2.S COVID-19 vaccine or a placebo. Each CDR3 is given with its conserved first and last residue. A D gene is named only where the DNA matches it firmly. Clone size appears in some rows only: once, few, many, or a class for an expanded clone.

j_gene,d_gene,abundance,len,v_gene,CDR3nt,CDR3aa
TRBJ1-1,-,-,13,TRBV10-1,TGCGCCACCACTGACAGCCTGAACACTGAAGCTTTCTTT,CATTDSLNTEAFF
TRBJ2-3,TRBD2,-,15,TRBV7-3,TGTGCCAGCAGCTCTGGACTAGCGGGAGCAGATACGCAGTATTTT,CASSSGLAGADTQYF
TRBJ2-7,-,-,14,TRBV5-1,TGCGCCAGCAGCTTGGCCCCGGGGTCGGACGAGCAGTACTTC,CASSLAPGSDEQYF
TRBJ2-3,TRBD2,once,14,TRBV10-1,TGCGCCAGCAGTGCTAGCGGGGGGATAGATACGCAGTATTTT,CASSASGGIDTQYF
TRBJ1-6,-,-,15,TRBV9,TGTGCCAGCAGCGTAGCGGTCGGGCTCAATTCACCCCTCCACTTT,CASSVAVGLNSPLHF
TRBJ2-2,-,-,14,TRBV9,TGTGCCAGCAGCGAGGGGTTTAGCACCGGGGAGCTGTTTTTT,CASSEGFSTGELFF
TRBJ2-1,TRBD2,-,17,TRBV10-3,TGTGCCATCAGGGAGGCGGGAGGACTTTCCTCCTACAATGAGCAGTTCTTC,CAIREAGGLSSYNEQFF
TRBJ2-2,-,-,14,TRBV3-1/TRBV3-2,TGTGCCAGCAGCCTTGGGACTCACACCGGGGAGCTGTTTTTT,CASSLGTHTGELFF
TRBJ2-4,-,few,14,TRBV10-2,TGCGCCAGCAGTGAGAGGGGGGGCAAAAACATTCAGTACTTC,CASSERGGKNIQYF
TRBJ1-1,-,-,13,TRBV28,TGTGCCAGCCCAGACAGTTTGAACACTGAAGCTTTCTTT,CASPDSLNTEAFF
TRBJ2-1,TRBD2,-,18,TRBV4-1,TGCGCCAGCAGCCAAGGGACTAGCGGGAGGCCCTCCTACAATGAGCAGTTCTTC,CASSQGTSGRPSYNEQFF
TRBJ1-5,-,-,13,TRBV24-1,TGTGCCACCAAGGGGGGTAGCAATCAGCCCCAGCATTTT,CATKGGSNQPQHF
TRBJ1-5,-,-,13,TRBV7-8,TGTGCCAGCAGCTTTAATAGCAATCAGCCCCAGCATTTT,CASSFNSNQPQHF
TRBJ2-5,-,-,14,TRBV7-2,TGTGCCAGCAGCTTGGGACCCAACGGAGAGACCCAGTACTTC,CASSLGPNGETQYF
TRBJ2-5,-,-,13,TRBV5-1,TGCGCCAGCAGGACTATACAGGGAATGACCCAGTACTTC,CASRTIQGMTQYF
TRBJ1-4,-,once,14,TRBV5-4,TGTGCCAGCTGGAGGGCAGGGAGTAATGAAAAACTGTTTTTT,CASWRAGSNEKLFF
TRBJ1-5,TRBD1,-,14,TRBV28,TGTGCCAGCAGCCTGGGACAGGACCTTCAGCCCCAGCATTTT,CASSLGQDLQPQHF
TRBJ2-7,-,-,15,TRBV27,TGTGCCAGCAGTGTGGGGTGGGAAAGCTCCTACGAGCAGTACTTC,CASSVGWESSYEQYF
TRBJ2-1,-,-,15,TRBV7-3,TGTGCCAGCAGCCCCCGGGCGGGAACGAGGAATGAGCAGTTCTTC,CASSPRAGTRNEQFF
TRBJ2-7,-,-,12,TRBV7-3,TGTGCCAGCAGCTTGGGTGGAGAAGAGCAGTACTTC,CASSLGGEEQYF
TRBJ1-6,-,-,15,TRBV5-5,TGTGCCAGCAGCTCTCCGGGACAAAAGAATTCACCCCTCCACTTT,CASSSPGQKNSPLHF
TRBJ2-5,TRBD2,-,16,TRBV6-6,TGTGCCAGCAGTAACATAGCGGGGGGGTACCAAGAGACCCAGTACTTC,CASSNIAGGYQETQYF
TRBJ1-2,-,few,14,TRBV24-1,TGTGCCACCAGTGATTCCGGGGGAAACTATGGCTACACCTTC,CATSDSGGNYGYTF
TRBJ2-1,TRBD1,-,17,TRBV7-8,TGTGCCAGCAGCCCCAGGATCGTAGGACAGGGTTACAATGAGCAGTTCTTC,CASSPRIVGQGYNEQFF
TRBJ1-3,-,-,16,TRBV4-3,TGCGCCAGCAGCCAAGGAGGACAGCCAGCGAGAAACACCATATATTTT,CASSQGGQPARNTIYF
TRBJ2-3,-,-,14,TRBV28,TGTGCCAGCAGTTGGACACTTAGCACAGATACGCAGTATTTT,CASSWTLSTDTQYF
TRBJ1-5,-,-,14,TRBV6-2/TRBV6-3,TGTGCCAGCAGTTACCTCTCGTGGGATCAGCCCCAGCATTTT,CASSYLSWDQPQHF
TRBJ1-1,-,few,12,TRBV6-6,TGTGCCAGCACTGGCAGGGCGACTGAAGCTTTCTTT,CASTGRATEAFF
TRBJ2-7,TRBD1,-,18,TRBV27,TGTGCCAGCCGACCCATTTACCAACAGGGGGCTCTGTCCTACGAGCAGTACTTC,CASRPIYQQGALSYEQYF
TRBJ2-7,-,-,14,TRBV18,TGTGCCAGCTCAGAGGGCCTCAGCTCCTACGAGCAGTACTTC,CASSEGLSSYEQYF
TRBJ2-1,-,-,15,TRBV7-9,TGTGCCAGCAGCTTAGGGTGGGCAGGGTACAATGAGCAGTTCTTC,CASSLGWAGYNEQFF